This section outlines one T cell receptor (beta chain) sequence together with its context. The antigen this receptor binds is unknown. There are no base qualities to consult, and no much larger clone falls within one base. The data were taken from a study of T cells in Graves' hyperthyroidism and ophthalmopathy (dated by TCRdb to about 2019). Regarding the study in general: Peripheral blood was sampled at the time of initial diagnosis, prior to any treatment. Prospective prediction of ophthalmopathy was tested in an independent validation cohort consisting of fewer than 20 hyperthyroidism patients and some 15 patients who later progressed to ophthalmopathy. To identify TCR V-J signatures that set the groups apart, the researchers used a discovery cohort of more than 95 patients, made up of roughly 40 with Graves' ophthalmopathy and some 55 with stable Graves' hyperthyroidism. The study also compared thyroid tissue and blood T-cell repertoires from more than 5 Graves' hyperthyroidism patients. Following sampling, methimazole starting at 30 mg daily was given to hyperthyroidism patients, and high-dose intravenous methylprednisolone was given to ophthalmopathy patients. The 90 to 100 discovery patients were randomly divided into training and test sets at a 7:3 ratio. TCR Vbeta CDR3 sequencing of 130 to 150 peripheral blood samples (over 40 ophthalmopathy, 75 hyperthyroidism and approximately 17 progressor patients) is reported in the paper. Study-wide findings and limitations: In validation, the model predicted progression to ophthalmopathy with approximately 70% sensitivity and less than 75% specificity, a median of approximately 6.5 months before onset. Blood samples also contained most of the expanded thyroid clonotypes (frequency above 0.001), which suggests that blood repertoires may reflect thyroid immune responses. A model built on a 13 V-J signature distinguished ophthalmopathy from stable hyperthyroidism, reaching about 89% sensitivity and around 81% specificity in cross-validation and 80%/75% in testing. No statistical method was used to fix the sample size in advance, and group allocation was not hidden from the investigators.

In the ophthalmopathy patients, disease was moderately to severely active, with a Clinical Activity Score of 3 or more, a NOSPECS grade of 4 or more, and a duration of less than 3 months. The study excluded patients with uncontrolled infections, other autoimmune diseases, pregnancy or lactation. Clinical symptoms, serum thyroxine and TRAb, thyroid ultrasound, and orbital computed tomography formed the basis for the diagnoses. PBMCs were isolated from about 9.2 ml of fresh peripheral blood by Ficoll-Paque density gradient centrifugation. Trizol reagent was used to extract total RNA, and RNA quality was then checked on an Agilent 2100 Bioanalyzer. Sequences SGHVS (CDR1) and FQNEAQ (CDR2) are obtained from the germline V gene. Counted from cysteine to phenylalanine, this CDR3 has 15 amino acids. Only CDR3 DNA is held: 45 bases, read in frame from base 1. Trimming removed 6 bases from V and 4 bases from J; the gene matches leave 8 bases unexplained.

Amplification of TCR beta CDR3 regions was carried out from RNA transcripts. A first-round RT-PCR of the TCR CDR3 used the HTBI primer set with the Qiagen OneStep RT-PCR kit. The libraries were constructed in a second round of multiplex PCR and then size-selected and purified. Sequencing of the libraries was done on an Illumina HiSeq2000 using paired-end 100 bp reads. The original pipeline was this. SOAPnuke was used to process the raw data, throwing out any read that contained adapters or uncalled bases, had a mean Phred below 15, or lacked an exact constant-primer or identifier match. COPE v1.2.5 was used to merge high-quality paired reads, and clonotypes were defined as unique nucleotide sequences. MiTCR v1.1 was used to align the clonotypes against IMGT TRBV, TRBD and TRBJ reference segments. The analysis included only V-J combinations with a frequency above 0.0001, which together covered approximately 99% of the repertoires. A TCS score was defined as the ratio of F50 (clonal expansion) to E x V (chaos), with BLOSUM62-based TCRdist applied between CDR3 peptides within each V-J. Welch's t-statistics and random forest reduced several hundred V-J features to roughly 13, which were used in a naive Bayes classifier (R e1071). The public reads were quality trimmed at Q25 with fastp and then assembled into clones with MiXCR by TCRdb, keeping productive beta chains. Every distinct CDR3 protein forms one entry, paired with its most common genes and DNA. The V and J calls, along with clone size, are taken from TCRdb and not from the paper's own processing. Recorded for this sample are approximately 520,000 distinct CDR3 sequences; around a quarter of them occurred a single time. Around 11% of the sample lies in the top ten.

The source is a woman aged 30 to 39 with Graves' ophthalmopathy. Sequenced: blood. The chain uses TRBV7-8 and TRBJ2-5, with 10 junctional bases fitting TRBD2. This receptor has the CDR3 CASSPLAGGTETQYF. In nucleotide form, the sequence is TGTGCCAGCAGTCCTTTAGCGGGAGGCACAGAGACCCAGTACTTC.